Below, 3 T cell receptor beta chains from the same sample are listed, as sequenced in a study of T cells in Graves' hyperthyroidism and ophthalmopathy. From RNA transcripts, TCR beta CDR3 regions were amplified. HTBI primers were employed in a first-round RT-PCR of the TCR CDR3. Via MiXCR, TCRdb re-called the multiplex PCR reads, giving one row per CDR3 protein. Altogether approximately 400,000 distinct CDR3 sequences are present, about an eighth being singletons, with the ten largest covering around 30%. Sample: blood. Every receptor here comes from a man aged 45-65 years with Graves' ophthalmopathy.

This clonotype was picked up a small number of times. The chain is built from TRBV5-1 and TRBJ2-7, with 11 bases identical to TRBD2. The CDR3 totals 18 residues. The germline V gene has CDR1 SGHRS and CDR2 YFSETQ. V trimming: 0 bases; J trimming: 5 bases; junction bases outside the gene matches: 13. The CDR3 sequence is CASSLVSLAGDSGHEQYF. CDR3 in DNA: TGCGCCAGCAGCTTGGTATCACTAGCGGGAGATTCGGGGCACGAGCAGTACTTC.

This clonotype has more than one count but fewer than ten. V and J are TRBV20-1 and TRBJ1-3; D possibly corresponds to TRBD1 (6 bases). Trimming removed 5 bases at V and 9 bases at J, with 14 bases between. The V gene's germline CDR1 is DFQATT and CDR2 SNEGSKA (reference sequence). The CDR3 extends over 12 amino acids. CDR3: CSAVDRGSTIYF. In DNA form, the CDR3 reads TGCAGTGCTGTGGACAGAGGCAGCACCATATATTTT.

This clonotype was observed a few times. V gene TRBV5-1 combines with J gene TRBJ1-5; maybe TRBD1 (5 bases). This CDR3 comprises 18 residues. V dropped 1 base and J dropped 0 bases, with 17 bases sitting between them. Germline V CDR1 and CDR2: SGHRS, YFSETQ. CDR3 amino acids: CASSLPLGTENSNQPQHF. CDR3 coding DNA: TGCGCCAGCAGCTTGCCCTTGGGGACGGAAAATAGCAATCAGCCCCAGCATTTT.